Described below is a single T cell receptor beta chain sequence and its context. According to the study, TCR beta libraries were built with iRepertoire HTBI primers and CDR3-region Arm-PCR. TCRdb fed the multiplex PCR reads into MiXCR, producing one record per CDR3 protein. The sample has approximately 360,000 distinct CDR3 sequences; about 11% are singletons. Germline-derived CDR1 and CDR2 are LGHNA and YNFKEQ. CDR3 length equals 16 residues. The germline V and J ends were trimmed by 1 base and 7 bases, with 19 bases remaining between them. The record originates from a study of regulatory T cells in long-lasting Graves disease. As to time point: newly diagnosed GD, antithyroid drugs for less than 3 months. From RNA extracted from PBMCs, the TCR library was made. All patients originated from an endocrinology department located in Xi'an, China. Another study also made use of these data, one on T cells in Graves' hyperthyroidism and ophthalmopathy. As reported in that work: Most thyroid clonotypes that were expanded above 0.001 also turned up in blood.

The chain couples TRBV4-2 to TRBJ1-2; D is ambiguous. This clonotype was sampled from a woman between 18 and 29 years old with Graves disease. Sequenced material: peripheral blood mononuclear cells (PBMCs), taken at new diagnosis, from a patient treated with antithyroid drugs. The CDR3 protein is CASSQVGVSILTGYTF. For the CDR3, the DNA is TGTGCCAGCAGCCAAGTCGGGGTCTCCATACTCACTGGCTACACCTTC.